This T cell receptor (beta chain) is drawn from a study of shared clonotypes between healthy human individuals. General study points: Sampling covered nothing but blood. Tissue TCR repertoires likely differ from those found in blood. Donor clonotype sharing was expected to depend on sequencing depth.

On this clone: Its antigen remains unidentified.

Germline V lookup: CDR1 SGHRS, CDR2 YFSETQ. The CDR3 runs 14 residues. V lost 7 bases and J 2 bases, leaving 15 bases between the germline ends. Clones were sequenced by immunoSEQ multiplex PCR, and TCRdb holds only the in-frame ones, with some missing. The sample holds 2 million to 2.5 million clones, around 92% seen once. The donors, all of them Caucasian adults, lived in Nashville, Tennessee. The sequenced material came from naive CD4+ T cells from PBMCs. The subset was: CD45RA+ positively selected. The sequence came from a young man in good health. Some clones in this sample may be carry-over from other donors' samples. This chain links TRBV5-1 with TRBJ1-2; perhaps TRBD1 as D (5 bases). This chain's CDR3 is CASGREGPNYGYTF. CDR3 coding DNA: TGCGCCAGCGGTAGGGAGGGACCGAACTATGGCTACACCTTC.